This T cell receptor (beta chain) was captured by sequencing in a study of early T cells in non-severe SARS-CoV-2 infection. Whole-study context: Chains were unpaired, as sequencing was done on bulk RNA from unsorted whole blood. Regarding the study as a whole: The VDJdb matching leaned toward anti-spike CD8 responses and overlooked private and CD4 specificities.

With 2 bases removed from V and 7 bases from J, the gap between germline ends came to 12 bases. This CDR3 has 13 residues. Germline V gives CDR1 LGHDT, CDR2 YNNKEL (reference sequence). Individual cDNA molecules received unique molecular identifiers. MiXCR, applied by TCRdb to the 5' RACE reads, yields one record per CDR3 protein. The sample has tens of thousands of distinct CDR3 sequences, under 8% seen once. This clonotype came up a few times. Its specificity is unknown. This sequence was found in an adult who was a healthcare worker with PCR-confirmed SARS-CoV-2 infection or an uninfected control (not recorded which). The material sequenced was whole blood, taken at baseline. The chain combines TRBV3-1 with TRBJ2-7; D unresolved. In nucleotides, the CDR3 is TGTGCCAGCAGCCAAAGGGAACTGGGTGAGCAGTACTTC. This encodes CASSQRELGEQYF.